The 28 T cell receptor beta chains below come from one sample, sequenced in a study. TCRdb ran MiXCR on the RT-PCR reads and lists one entry per CDR3 protein. Counted here are more than 600,000 distinct CDR3 sequences, 12% to 15% occurring once; the ten biggest clones make up 3% to 4.5%. Sequencing used memory CD4+ T cells from blood. These receptors all come from a female donor in good health, serving as a healthy control.

On this clonotype itself: One junction end does not reproduce the germline sequence, and a read error may be involved. V gene TRBV29-1 combines with J gene TRBJ2-5; maybe TRBD2 (6 bases). Germline V gene lookup returns CDR1 SQVTM and CDR2 ANQGSEA. This CDR3 is built from 15 residues. CDR3 nucleotides: TGCAGAGTTGTACGCCAAATCGGGACTCATGAGACCCAGTACTTC. Encoded protein: CRVVRQIGTHETQYF. The full variable domain, in which reference TRBV29-1 and TRBJ2-5 provide the parts outside the CDR3, is SAVISQKPSRDICQRGTSLTIQCQVDSQVTMMFWYRQQPGQSLTLIATANQGSEATYESGFVIDKFPISRPNLTFSTLTVSNMSPEDSSIYLCRVVRQIGTHETQYFGPGTRLLVL.

The rearrangement uses TRBV6-1 and TRBJ2-5; the match to TRBD1 covers 9 bases. The CDR3 is made up of 15 amino acids. Germline CDR1 is MNHNS and CDR2 is SASEGT. J gave up 3 bases and V 6 bases, and 8 bases lay outside the gene matches. CDR3 nucleotides: TGTGCCAGCAGGGAGACAGGGGGACGAGAAGAGACCCAGTACTTC. As protein: CASRETGGREETQYF.

This clonotype was seen more than once but under ten times. The chain links TRBV4-3 to TRBJ2-6; 7 positions agree with TRBD1. Trimming took 2 bases from V and 0 from J; bases not matched to a gene: 4. The CDR3 spans 17 residues. Germline-derived CDR1 and CDR2 are LGHNA and YSLEER. CDR3: CASSQPDRASGANVLTF. The CDR3 bases are TGCGCCAGCAGCCAACCAGACAGGGCCTCTGGGGCCAACGTCCTGACTTTC.

This sequence joins TRBV5-4 and TRBJ2-2, with D hard to call. CDR1 is SGHNT, CDR2 YYREEE, per germline (reference sequence). Trimming pared 4 bases from V and 4 bases from J, leaving 8 bases between. There are 13 residues in the CDR3. The CDR3 spells CASSAVGTGELFF. The CDR3 DNA is TGTGCCAGCAGCGCCGTCGGCACCGGGGAGCTGTTTTTT.

This chain connects TRBV20-1 to TRBJ1-1, with D uncertain. V lost 3 bases and J 3 bases, leaving 14 bases between the germline ends. The CDR3 length is 14 residues. The germline gives CDR1 DFQATT, CDR2 SNEGSKA (reference sequence). The CDR3 DNA follows: TGCAGTGCTAGGCCTTCACGTCAGTACACTGAAGCTTTCTTT. It is translated as CSARPSRQYTEAFF.

The chain employs TRBV18 and TRBJ2-1, with 7 bases fitting TRBD2. The CDR3 loop spans 14 amino acids. CDR1 is KGHSH, CDR2 LQKENI, per germline. Losses at the gene ends were 1 base for V and 4 bases for J; bases not matched to a gene: 1. CDR3 coding DNA: TGTGCCAGCTCACCACGGGAGGGTTACAATGAGCAGTTCTTC. The encoded protein is CASSPREGYNEQFF. The full variable domain, with the rest looked up from reference TRBV18 and TRBJ2-1, is NAGVMQNPRHLVRRRGQEARLRCSPMKGHSHVYWYRQLPEEGLKFMVYLQKENIIDESGMPKERFSAEFPKEGPSILRIQQVVRGDSAAYFCASSPREGYNEQFFGPGTRLTVL.

This clonotype came up many times. The V and J genes are TRBV29-1 and TRBJ1-1; the D is unclear. From germline, CDR1 is SQVTM and CDR2 ANQGSEA. CDR3 length: 10 residues. V was trimmed by 0 bases and J by 9 bases, leaving 5 bases between them. The CDR3 DNA reads TGCAGCGTTGAAGAGGATAAAGCTTTCTTT. It specifies CSVEEDKAFF.

The chain recombines TRBV4-3 with TRBJ2-3; 8 nucleotides match TRBD2. The germline CDR1 and CDR2 sequences are LGHNA and YSLEER. V shed 4 bases, J shed 4 bases, and the junction held 13 bases outside the gene matches. The length of the CDR3 is 17 residues. CDR3 sequence (DNA): TGCGCCAGCAGCCCCAATAGCGGGAATCGGTTCGCAGATACGCAGTATTTT. Encoded protein: CASSPNSGNRFADTQYF.

The chain combines TRBV24-1 with TRBJ2-1; 8 positions match TRBD1. This CDR3 region has 16 residues. The junction had 7 bases not matched to a gene; V was cut back by 5 bases and J by 2 bases. Germline-derived CDR1 and CDR2 are KGHDR and SFDVKD. DNA for the CDR3: TGTGCCACCAGTGCCCCCACAGGGGGTGCCTACAATGAGCAGTTCTTC. It is translated as CATSAPTGGAYNEQFF.

This clonotype was counted a few times. A junction boundary mismatches the germline segment, possibly from a read error. The rearrangement links TRBV28 to TRBJ1-1; a possible D gene is TRBD1 (6 bases). Germline values: CDR1 MDHEN, CDR2 SYDVKM. The CDR3 extends over 14 amino acids. CDR3 amino acids: CASSLWTANTEAFF. Here the CDR3 DNA reads TGTGCCAGCAGTCTATGGACAGCAAACACTGAAGCTTTCTTT.

This sequence joins TRBV18 and TRBJ2-1; D not certain. CDR1 KGHSH and CDR2 LQKENI come from the germline V gene. The V gene lost 1 base and the J gene lost 8 bases, with 9 bases spanning the gap. CDR3 length equals 13 residues. For the CDR3, the DNA is TGTGCCAGCTCACCACAACTACACGATGAGCAGTTCTTC. Translating it yields CASSPQLHDEQFF.

This clonotype was seen more than once but under ten times. This chain links TRBV5-1 with TRBJ2-5, with TRBD1 identical over 9 bases. This CDR3 has 14 residues. Germline V CDR1 and CDR2: SGHRS, YFSETQ. Losses at the gene ends were 4 bases for V and 5 bases for J; bases not matched to a gene: 6. DNA for the CDR3: TGCGCCAGCAGCAGTACAGGGGGCGCGGAGACCCAGTACTTC. Translating it yields CASSSTGGAETQYF. Supplemented by reference TRBV5-1 and TRBJ2-5, the full variable domain reads KAGVTQTPRYLIKTRGQQVTLSCSPISGHRSVSWYQQTPGQGLQFLFEYFSETQRNKGNFPGRFSGRQFSNSRSEMNVSTLELGDSALYLCASSSTGGAETQYFGPGTRLLVL.

Only a few counts were recorded for this clonotype. The chain couples TRBV12-3 or TRBV12-4 to TRBJ1-5, with D hard to call. Between the trimmed V and J ends, which lost 0 bases and 7 bases, there was a span of 16 bases. The CDR3 extends over 16 amino acids. CDR3 DNA sequence: TGTGCCAGCAGTTTAGCGGCCGGGCTCCTTGGGCAGCCCCAGCATTTT. Its protein product is CASSLAAGLLGQPQHF.

This clonotype was recorded many times. This chain joins TRBV6-5 and TRBJ2-3, with D hard to call. The length of the CDR3 is 15 residues. Per the germline V gene, CDR1 is MNHEY and CDR2 is SVGAGI. Trimming took off 6 bases at V and 3 bases at J, with 16 bases between the two ends. The CDR3 protein is CASRFSQRGTDTQYF. CDR3 in DNA: TGTGCCAGCAGGTTTAGCCAGAGAGGTACAGATACGCAGTATTTT.

There are many counts of this clonotype. The chain recombines TRBV12-3 or TRBV12-4 with TRBJ2-2; no definite D call. The V and J ends lost 5 bases and 6 bases respectively, with 10 bases between them. This CDR3 has 13 residues. The CDR3 protein is CASSPSHAGELFF. The CDR3 coding sequence is TGTGCCAGCAGTCCTAGTCACGCCGGGGAGCTGTTTTTT.

In its sample, this clonotype was seen many times. The V gene is TRBV5-1, the J gene TRBJ1-1, with D tentatively TRBD1 (5 bases). The CDR3 spans 14 residues. The germline V gene has CDR1 SGHRS and CDR2 YFSETQ. The ends were cut back, 1 base at V and 8 bases at J, with 15 bases in the middle. The CDR3: CASSLWASEGEAFF. Written as DNA, the CDR3 is TGCGCCAGCAGCTTGTGGGCCTCGGAGGGGGAAGCTTTCTTT.

This clonotype was seen a handful of times. The rearrangement uses TRBV4-1 and TRBJ2-5; TRBD2 might be the D (6 bases). V dropped 4 bases and J dropped 5 bases, with 14 bases sitting between them. The CDR3 totals 14 residues. Germline V gene data show CDR1 as MGHRA and CDR2 as YSYEKL. The CDR3 protein is CASSPPGGGETQYF. DNA of the CDR3: TGCGCCAGCAGCCCACCCGGTGGGGGGGAGACCCAGTACTTC.

This clonotype was detected a few times. The rearrangement uses TRBV27 and TRBJ2-1; D is possibly TRBD2 (6 bases). From germline, CDR1 is MNHEY and CDR2 SMNVEV (reference sequence). The CDR3 is 18 amino acids. With 3 bases removed from V and 7 bases from J, the gap between germline ends came to 25 bases. The CDR3 sequence: CASSLFSLASALSNEQFF. The CDR3 nucleotides are TGTGCCAGCAGTTTGTTCAGTCTGGCTAGCGCCCTTTCTAATGAGCAGTTCTTC.

This clonotype came up a few times. This sequence joins TRBV10-3 and TRBJ1-1; tentatively, D is TRBD1 (5 bases). Germline loops: CDR1 ENHRY, CDR2 SYGVKD. The CDR3 runs 15 residues. V was pared by 3 bases and J by 3 bases, with 14 bases between. The CDR3 coding sequence is TGTGCCATCAGTGACCCCCCGTCGGGGGACACTGAAGCTTTCTTT. Translating gives CAISDPPSGDTEAFF.

This clonotype was found many times. The rearrangement uses TRBV7-2 and TRBJ2-2; possibly TRBD1 or TRBD2 for D (6 bases each). Between the trimmed V and J ends, which lost 7 bases and 5 bases, there was a span of 23 bases. The length of the CDR3 is 17 residues. Germline-derived CDR1 and CDR2 are SGHTA and FQGNSA. The CDR3 loop reads CASNKDTGGAGTGELFF. In DNA, the CDR3 is TGTGCCAGCAACAAAGATACCGGGGGCGCGGGAACCGGGGAGCTGTTTTTT.

In its sample, this clonotype was seen many times. This chain connects TRBV20-1 to TRBJ2-3, with 12 positions matching TRBD2. CDR1 and CDR2 from the germline V gene are DFQATT and SNEGSKA (reference sequence). The ends lost 1 base at V and 2 bases at J; junction bases unmatched: 4. The CDR3 runs 16 residues. CDR3: CSARGLAGDPTDTQYF. DNA of the CDR3: TGCAGTGCTAGAGGACTAGCGGGGGACCCCACAGATACGCAGTATTTT.

The gene calls are TRBV20-1 and TRBJ2-1; the match to TRBD2 covers 10 bases. This CDR3 comprises 14 residues. Germline CDR1 is DFQATT and CDR2 is SNEGSKA (reference sequence). J gave up 8 bases and V 1 base, and 5 bases lay outside the gene matches. The CDR3 DNA is TGCAGTGCTAGAGTAGCGGGGGGCAGAGATGAGCAGTTCTTC. This gives the protein CSARVAGGRDEQFF.

The chain is built from TRBV5-6 and TRBJ1-2; 10 positions agree with TRBD1. Germline V gene lookup returns CDR1 SGHDT and CDR2 YYEEEE. CDR3 length equals 16 residues. The V gene end was trimmed by 3 bases and the J gene end by 2 bases; junction bases not matched to a gene: 7. DNA for the CDR3: TGTGCCAGCAGCTGGACTTCGGGACAGGGGAACTATGGCTACACCTTC. Translated: CASSWTSGQGNYGYTF. Full variable domain (outside the CDR3, taken from reference TRBV5-6 and TRBJ1-2): DAGVTQSPTHLIKTRGQQVTLRCSPKSGHDTVSWYQQALGQGPQFIFQYYEEEERQRGNFPDRFSGHQFPNYSSELNVNALLLGDSALYLCASSWTSGQGNYGYTFGSGTRLTVV.

This clonotype has a count of ten or more. V usage is TRBV29-1 and J usage is TRBJ2-3, with no clear D. V was trimmed by 0 bases and J by 6 bases, leaving 13 bases between them. Germline CDR1 is SQVTM and CDR2 is ANQGSEA. The CDR3 has 14 residues. As DNA, the CDR3 is TGCAGCGTTGAAGATGGCCAGCATTACGATACGCAGTATTTT. Protein: CSVEDGQHYDTQYF.

Many counts were recorded for this clonotype. The V and J genes are TRBV20-1 and TRBJ2-7, with D perhaps being TRBD1 or TRBD2 (5 bases each). In germline, CDR1 is DFQATT, CDR2 SNEGSKA (reference sequence). The CDR3 spans 14 residues. The V end was cut by 1 base, the J end by 3 bases, with 13 bases between. In DNA, the CDR3 is TGCAGTGCTAGAGTGTCGGGGCCAAGCTACGAGCAGTACTTC. Translation: CSARVSGPSYEQYF.

J is TRBJ2-2 and V is TRBV6-2 or TRBV6-3; 7 nucleotides line up with TRBD1. J lost 5 bases, V lost 2 bases, and 2 bases had no gene match. Germline assignment: CDR1 MNHEY and CDR2 SVGEGT. The CDR3 is made up of 14 amino acids. In DNA, the CDR3 is TGTGCCAGCAGTTACCAACAGGGGACCGGGGAGCTGTTTTTT. It encodes CASSYQQGTGELFF.

This clonotype came up many times. This chain connects TRBV6-6 to TRBJ1-2, with 12 bases identical to TRBD1. Per germline, CDR1 MNHNY and CDR2 SVGAGI (reference sequence). This CDR3 comprises 14 residues. The J segment lost 6 bases and the V segment lost 4 bases, leaving 3 bases of the junction unmatched. The CDR3 DNA reads as TGTGCCAGCAGTTGGGGACAGGGGGCGGATGGCTACACCTTC. This translates into CASSWGQGADGYTF.

This clonotype was detected a few times. The rearrangement joins TRBV5-1 to TRBJ2-5; D call uncertain. CDR1 is SGHRS, CDR2 YFSETQ, per germline. This CDR3 has 14 residues. V gave up 4 bases and J gave up 5 bases, with 15 bases separating them. The CDR3 bases are TGCGCCAGCAGCCCAACGGCCGGGTTCGAGACCCAGTACTTC. Protein product: CASSPTAGFETQYF.